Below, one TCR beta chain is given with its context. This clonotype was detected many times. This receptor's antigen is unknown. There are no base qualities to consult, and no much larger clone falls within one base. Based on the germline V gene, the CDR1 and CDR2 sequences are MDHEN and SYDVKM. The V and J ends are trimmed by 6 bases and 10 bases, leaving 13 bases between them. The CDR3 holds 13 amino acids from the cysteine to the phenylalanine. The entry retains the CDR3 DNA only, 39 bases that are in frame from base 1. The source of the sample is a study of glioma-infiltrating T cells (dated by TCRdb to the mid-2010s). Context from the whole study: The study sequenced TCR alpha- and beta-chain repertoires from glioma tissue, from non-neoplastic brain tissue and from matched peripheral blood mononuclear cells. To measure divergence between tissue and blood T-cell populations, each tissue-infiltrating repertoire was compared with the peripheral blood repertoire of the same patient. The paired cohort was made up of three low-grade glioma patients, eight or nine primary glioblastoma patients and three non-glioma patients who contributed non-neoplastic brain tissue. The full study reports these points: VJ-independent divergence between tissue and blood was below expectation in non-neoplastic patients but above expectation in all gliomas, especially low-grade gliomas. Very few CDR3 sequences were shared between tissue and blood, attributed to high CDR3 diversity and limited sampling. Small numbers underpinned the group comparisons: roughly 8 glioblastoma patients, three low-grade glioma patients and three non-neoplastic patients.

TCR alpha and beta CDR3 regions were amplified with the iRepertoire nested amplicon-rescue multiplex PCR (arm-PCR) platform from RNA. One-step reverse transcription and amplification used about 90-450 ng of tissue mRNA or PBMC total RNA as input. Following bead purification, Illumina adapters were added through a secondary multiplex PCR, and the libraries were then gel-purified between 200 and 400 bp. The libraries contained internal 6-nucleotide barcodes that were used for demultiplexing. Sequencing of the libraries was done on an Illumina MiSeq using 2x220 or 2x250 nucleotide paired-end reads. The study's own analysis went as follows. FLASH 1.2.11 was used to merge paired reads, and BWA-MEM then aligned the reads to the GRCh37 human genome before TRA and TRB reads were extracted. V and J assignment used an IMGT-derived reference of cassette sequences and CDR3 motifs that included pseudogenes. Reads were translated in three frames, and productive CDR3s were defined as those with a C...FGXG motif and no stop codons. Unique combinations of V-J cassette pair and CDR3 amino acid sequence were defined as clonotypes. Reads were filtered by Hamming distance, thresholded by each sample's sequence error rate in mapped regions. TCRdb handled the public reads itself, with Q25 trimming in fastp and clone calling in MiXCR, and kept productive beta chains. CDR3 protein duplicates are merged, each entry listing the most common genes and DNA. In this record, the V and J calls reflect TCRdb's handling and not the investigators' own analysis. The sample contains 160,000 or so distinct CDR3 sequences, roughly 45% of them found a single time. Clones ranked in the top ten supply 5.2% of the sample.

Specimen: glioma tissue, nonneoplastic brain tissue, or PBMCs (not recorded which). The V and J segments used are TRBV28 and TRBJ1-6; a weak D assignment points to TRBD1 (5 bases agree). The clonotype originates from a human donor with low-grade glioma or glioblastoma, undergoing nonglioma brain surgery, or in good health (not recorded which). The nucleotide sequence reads TGTGCCAGCAGGGTCAGGGCTGTATCACCCCTCCACTTT. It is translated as CASRVRAVSPLHF.